The sequence of this T cell receptor (beta chain) was determined in a study of T cells expressing NK-cell markers. The CDR3 extends over 14 amino acids. TCRdb re-called the 5' RACE reads and shows each CDR3 protein once, DNA omitted. The table for this sample gives some 410,000 distinct CDR3 sequences. The clonotype comes from a woman between 18 and 70 years old in good health. V is TRBV12-3 or TRBV12-4 and J is TRBJ2-2. The sample consisted of blood T cells: a sorted CD56 or NKG2C T cell subset, CD4+ or CD8+ T cells, or bulk PBMC T cells (not recorded which). This chain's CDR3 is CASSPTHAAGELFF.